This T cell receptor beta chain was identified during a study of blood T cell repertoires in COVID-19. Turning to the study itself: Italy, Spain and the United States were the sources of the convalescent and acute COVID-19 samples. In each case, the material was cDNA or gDNA derived from T cells, B-cell-depleted T cells, or PBMCs.

CDR1 and CDR2 (germline): LGHNA, YNFKEQ. The V gene end was trimmed by 1 base and the J gene end by 3 bases; junction bases not matched to a gene: 1. The CDR3 extends over 16 amino acids. In the source study's methods: From reference gene primer amplification, estimates of nucleated cell counts were derived. Assay used: immunoSEQ multiplex PCR; TCRdb lists only in-frame clones, some missing. For V, J and clone size, that table is used; D and trimming come from the DNA. The sample carries roughly 53,000 clones, 84% recorded once. The rearrangement joins TRBV4-2 to TRBJ2-3; 13 nucleotides agree with TRBD2. The sequence was obtained from a man between 70 and 80 years old with active COVID-19. Specimen: peripheral blood. CDR3 loop: CASSQGTSGSTDTQYF. The CDR3 bases are TGTGCCAGCAGCCAAGGGACTAGCGGGAGTACAGATACGCAGTATTTT.